This entry lists 10 T cell receptor beta chains sequenced from one sample in a study of shared clonotypes between healthy human individuals. Sequencing used immunoSEQ multiplex PCR; TCRdb keeps in-frame clones, though not all of them. The sample includes about 2.3 million clones, approximately 93% seen only once; the top ten take about 0.39%. The source material was naive CD4+ T cells from PBMCs. Subset: CD45RA+ positively selected. Source of these receptors: a man younger than 35 in good health. Some clones in this sample may be carry-over from other donors' samples.

The chain couples TRBV28 to TRBJ2-7; D might be TRBD1 (6 bases). The CDR3 runs to 14 residues. Germline-derived CDR1 and CDR2 are MDHEN and SYDVKM. V lost 2 bases, J lost 2 bases, and 10 bases lay in between. This CDR3 reads CASSLLTGPYEQYF. For the CDR3, the DNA is TGTGCCAGCAGTTTACTGACAGGCCCCTACGAGCAGTACTTC.

The chain joins TRBV6-5 to TRBJ2-3; D ambiguous. Germline V gives CDR1 MNHEY, CDR2 SVGAGI. CDR3 size: 11 residues. Trimming shortened V by 6 bases and J by 10 bases, and 11 bases separated the two germline ends. The CDR3 protein is CASSGSGAQYF. The CDR3 bases are TGTGCCAGCAGCGGGTCAGGTGCGCAGTATTTT.

Comments on this clone: This sample includes further DNA sequences coding for the same CDR3. The chain combines TRBV7-3 with TRBJ1-5; D gene unclear. The CDR3 is made up of 13 amino acids. The germline V gene encodes CDR1 SGHTA and CDR2 FQGTGA. V lost 5 bases, J lost 7 bases, and 12 bases lay in between. The CDR3 bases are TGTGCCAGCAGCCTCGCCGTAGGGCAGCCCCAGCATTTT. It is translated as CASSLAVGQPQHF.

This clone was recorded only once. V and J are TRBV14 and TRBJ2-7; D is perhaps TRBD1 or TRBD2 (5 bases each). CDR1 SGHDN and CDR2 FVKESK come from the germline V gene. V gave up 1 base and J gave up 7 bases, with 17 bases separating them. The CDR3 extends over 15 amino acids. The CDR3 DNA is TGTGCCAGCAGCCAAGCGGGTCTGCCTTGGGGGGAGCAGTACTTC. Amino acid sequence: CASSQAGLPWGEQYF.

This clone occurred once. V usage is TRBV7-2 and J usage is TRBJ1-3; 9 bases are shared with TRBD1. The junction had 10 bases not matched to a gene; V was cut back by 6 bases and J by 1 base. Germline CDR1 reads SGHTA; CDR2 reads FQGNSA. The CDR3 is 17 amino acids. CDR3 sequence reads: CASRPTGGYSSGNTIYF. As DNA, the CDR3 is TGTGCCAGCAGACCCACAGGGGGCTACAGTTCTGGAAACACCATATATTTT.

V and J are TRBV4-3 and TRBJ2-7; D assignment may be TRBD1 or TRBD2 (7 bases each). Deletions cut 4 bases from V and 6 bases from J, with 22 bases between. Looked up from germline, CDR1 is LGHNA and CDR2 is YSLEER. This CDR3 region has 16 residues. For the CDR3, the DNA is TGCGCCAGCAGCCTCGACAGAAGACAGGGAGGGTCCGAGCAGTACTTC. It codes for CASSLDRRQGGSEQYF.

V gene TRBV27 combines with J gene TRBJ1-1, with a tentative D call TRBD1 (6 bases). The V and J ends lost 1 base and 3 bases respectively, with 18 bases between them. Germline CDR1 and CDR2: MNHEY and SMNVEV (reference sequence). CDR3 length: 17 residues. In nucleotides, the CDR3 is TGTGCCAGCAGTTTATTCTCCGGGAGGGGGAAGGACACTGAAGCTTTCTTT. Protein: CASSLFSGRGKDTEAFF.

Note on this clone: The same CDR3 can be traced to other DNA sequences in this sample. The chain combines TRBV5-1 with TRBJ2-7, with 11 positions matching TRBD2. Per the germline V gene, CDR1 is SGHRS and CDR2 is YFSETQ. V shed 0 bases, J shed 4 bases, and the junction held 3 bases outside the gene matches. CDR3 size: 15 residues. Here the CDR3 reads CASSLETSGTYEQYF. As DNA, the CDR3 is TGCGCCAGCAGCTTGGAGACTAGCGGGACTTACGAGCAGTACTTC.

The gene calls are TRBV6-6 and TRBJ1-1, with D possibly TRBD1 on 5 matching bases. Trimming took 4 bases from V and 0 from J, leaving 9 bases between them. This CDR3 contains 14 residues. The germline V gene has CDR1 MNHNY and CDR2 SVGAGI (reference sequence). The CDR3 loop is CASSWGTMNTEAFF. Here the CDR3 DNA reads TGTGCCAGCAGTTGGGGCACTATGAACACTGAAGCTTTCTTT.

V and J are TRBV2 and TRBJ2-3; tentative D call: TRBD1 (6 bases). The length of the CDR3 is 14 residues. V gave up 3 bases and J gave up 2 bases, with 9 bases separating them. CDR1 and CDR2 from the germline V gene are SNHLY and FYNNEI. CDR3 coding DNA: TGTGCCAGCAGTGATCGGACAGCCACAGATACGCAGTATTTT. This encodes CASSDRTATDTQYF. The variable domain in full, with the rest retrieved from reference TRBV2 and TRBJ2-3, is EPEVTQTPSHQVTQMGQEVILRCVPISNHLYFYWYRQILGQKVEFLVSFYNNEISEKSEIFDDQFSVERPDGSNFTLKIRSTKLEDSAMYFCASSDRTATDTQYFGPGTRLTVL.